This entry features one TCR beta chain sequence. The source of the sample is a study of blood T cell repertoires in COVID-19. About the study: The United States, Italy and Spain provided the acute and convalescent COVID-19 samples.

The V gene lost 6 bases and the J gene lost 2 bases, with 3 bases spanning the gap. Germline V gene data show CDR1 as KGHDR and CDR2 as SFDVKD. CDR3 length: 12 residues. Some clones are missing from TCRdb's copy, which holds only in-frame ones; the method was immunoSEQ multiplex PCR. The sample holds about 140,000 clones, around 85% seen once. Source material: peripheral blood. The TCR sequence derives from a middle-aged man with acute or convalescent COVID-19. This sequence joins TRBV24-1 and TRBJ2-2; no reliable D call. CDR3 protein: CATSHNTGELFF. The CDR3 DNA reads as TGTGCCACCAGTCATAACACCGGGGAGCTGTTTTTT.